This paragraph reports one T cell receptor beta chain. The CDR3 loop spans 18 amino acids. The sample comes from a study of blood T cells in healthy people across ages. Primed by a sample-barcoded 5' primer and a J-beta primer mix, a second PCR proceeded for 7 to 11 cycles. TCRdb redid the calling of the 5' RACE reads with MiXCR, one entry per CDR3 protein. The sample contains about 780,000 distinct CDR3 sequences, about 45% of which appear only once. Sequencing used blood. The receptor was derived from a man at least 80 years old in good health. V and J are TRBV21-1 and TRBJ2-1; the table's D call, TRBD2, has no DNA check behind it. TRBV21-1 is a known pseudogene. CDR3 amino acids: CASSKEASRAGWYNEQFF. The CDR3 nucleotides are TGTGCCAGCAGCAAAGAAGCCTCACGGGCGGGATGGTACAATGAGCAGTTCTTC.